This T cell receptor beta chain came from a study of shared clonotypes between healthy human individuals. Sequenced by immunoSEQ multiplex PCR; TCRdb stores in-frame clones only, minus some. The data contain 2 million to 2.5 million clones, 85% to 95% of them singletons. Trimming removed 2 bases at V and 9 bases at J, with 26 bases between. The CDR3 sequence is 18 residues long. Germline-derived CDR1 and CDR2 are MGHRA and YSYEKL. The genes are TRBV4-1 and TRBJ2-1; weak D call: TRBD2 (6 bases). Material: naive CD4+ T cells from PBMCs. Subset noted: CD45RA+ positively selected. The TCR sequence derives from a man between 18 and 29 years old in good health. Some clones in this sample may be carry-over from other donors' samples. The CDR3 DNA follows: TGCGCCAGCAGCCAACCCACCTTAGGAGGGGCGCTGCGGGTTGAGCAGTTCTTC. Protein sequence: CASSQPTLGGALRVEQFF.